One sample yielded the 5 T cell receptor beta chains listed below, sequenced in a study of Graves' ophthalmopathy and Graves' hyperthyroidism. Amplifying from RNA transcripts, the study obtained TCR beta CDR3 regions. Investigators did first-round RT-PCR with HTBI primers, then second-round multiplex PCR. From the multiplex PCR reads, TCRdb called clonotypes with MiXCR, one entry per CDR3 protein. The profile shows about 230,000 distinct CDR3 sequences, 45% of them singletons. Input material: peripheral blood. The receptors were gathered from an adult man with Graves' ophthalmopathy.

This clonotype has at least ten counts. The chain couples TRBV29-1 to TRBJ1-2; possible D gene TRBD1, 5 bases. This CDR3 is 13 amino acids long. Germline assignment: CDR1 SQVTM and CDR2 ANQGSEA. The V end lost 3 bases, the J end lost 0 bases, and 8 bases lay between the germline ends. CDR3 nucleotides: TGCAGCGTTGACCAGGGTGCTAACTATGGCTACACCTTC. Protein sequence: CSVDQGANYGYTF.

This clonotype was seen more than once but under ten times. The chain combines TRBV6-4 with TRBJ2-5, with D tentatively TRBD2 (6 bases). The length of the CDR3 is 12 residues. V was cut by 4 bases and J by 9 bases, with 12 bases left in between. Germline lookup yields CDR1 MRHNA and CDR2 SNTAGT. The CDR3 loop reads CASSGSSEAQYF. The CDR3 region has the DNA TGTGCCAGCAGTGGCTCTAGCGAGGCCCAGTACTTC.

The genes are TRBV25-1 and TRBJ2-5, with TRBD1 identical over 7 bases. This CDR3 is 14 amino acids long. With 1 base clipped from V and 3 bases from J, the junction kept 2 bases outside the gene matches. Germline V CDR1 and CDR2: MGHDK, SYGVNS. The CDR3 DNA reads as TGTGCCAGCAGTGAATGGGGGACAGAAGAGACCCAGTACTTC. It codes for CASSEWGTEETQYF.

In DNA, the CDR3 is TGTGCCAGCAGCGTAGAAGGCCCCAGCTCTGGAAACACCATATATTTT. Protein sequence: CASSVEGPSSGNTIYF. The rearrangement joins TRBV9 to TRBJ1-3; no definite D call. Trimming left V 0 bases short and J 0 bases short, with 10 bases between. CDR1 is SGDLS, CDR2 YYNGEE, per germline. There are 16 residues in the CDR3.

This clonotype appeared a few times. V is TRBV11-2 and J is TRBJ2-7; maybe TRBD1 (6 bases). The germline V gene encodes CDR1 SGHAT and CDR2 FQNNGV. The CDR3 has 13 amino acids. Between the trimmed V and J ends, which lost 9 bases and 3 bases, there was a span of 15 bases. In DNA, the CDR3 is TGTGCCAGTGGGGATCAGACAGGCTACGAGCAGTACTTC. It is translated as CASGDQTGYEQYF.